This T cell receptor beta chain is from a study of identical twins. Broader study findings: Invariant populations such as MAIT and iNKT cells could partly muddle zero-insertion analyses.

Each donor was a healthy Caucasian. With regard to this clonotype: What it binds is unknown.

TCRdb re-called the 5' RACE reads with MiXCR, one entry per CDR3 protein. The profile shows fewer than 900,000 distinct CDR3 sequences, roughly 20% of them singletons. Trimming shortened V by 3 bases and J by 0 bases, and 10 bases separated the two germline ends. Germline V lookup: CDR1 SGDLS, CDR2 YYNGEE. The CDR3 length is 15 residues. The same data also went into a second study, on T cells expressing NK-cell markers. According to that study: Source material for TCR beta repertoires consisted of sorted CD3+CD56+NKG2C+, CD3+CD56+NKG2C- and CD3+CD56-NKG2C+ T cells. What remained unclear was the HCMV specificity of expanded NKG2C+ T cell clones.

The sample consisted of PBMCs. This clonotype was sampled from a young woman in good health. The chain couples TRBV9 to TRBJ1-3; no clear D gene. For the CDR3, the DNA is TGTGCCAGCAGCGATATGGGAAACTCTGGAAACACCATATATTTT. Amino acid sequence: CASSDMGNSGNTIYF.